This TCR gamma chain was documented in a study of human gamma delta and Vdelta1 T cells. TCRdb reanalyzed the PCR reads using CATT. The profile shows approximately 9,000 gamma-chain clones, approximately 42% of them singletons. As to this clone: The antigen is not known.

J lost 8 bases, V lost 2 bases, and 3 bases had no gene match. Looked up from germline, CDR1 is EGSNGY and CDR2 is YDSYNSKV. CDR3 length equals 11 residues. Findings and caveats of the study: Delta One T cells were reportedly polyclonal and broadly cytotoxic against acute myeloid leukemia.

The V gene is TRGV2, the J gene TRGJ1 or TRGJ2. This TCR came from a human donor in good health. The sequenced material came from Vdelta1 gamma-delta T cells from blood grown in culture (DOT cells). The DNA of the CDR3 is TGTGCCACCTGGGACGAGGATAAGAAACTCTTT. It codes for CATWDEDKKLF.